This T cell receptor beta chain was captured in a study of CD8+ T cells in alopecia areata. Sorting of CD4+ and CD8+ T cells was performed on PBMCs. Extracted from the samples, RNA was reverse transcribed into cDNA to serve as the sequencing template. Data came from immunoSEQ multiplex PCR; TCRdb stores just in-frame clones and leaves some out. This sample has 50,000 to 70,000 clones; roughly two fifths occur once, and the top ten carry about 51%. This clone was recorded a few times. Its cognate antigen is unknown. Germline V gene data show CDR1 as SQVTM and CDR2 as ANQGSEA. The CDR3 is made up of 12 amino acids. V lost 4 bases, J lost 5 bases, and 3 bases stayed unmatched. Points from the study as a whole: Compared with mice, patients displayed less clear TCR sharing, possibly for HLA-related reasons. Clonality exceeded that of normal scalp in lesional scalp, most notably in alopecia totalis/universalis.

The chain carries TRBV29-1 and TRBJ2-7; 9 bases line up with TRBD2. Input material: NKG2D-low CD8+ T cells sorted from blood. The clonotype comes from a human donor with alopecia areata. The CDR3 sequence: CSVGASGNEQYF. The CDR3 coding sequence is TGCAGCGTTGGCGCTAGCGGGAACGAGCAGTACTTC.